These 15 T cell receptor beta chains share one sample of origin, sequenced in a study of spatial heterogeneity in lung cancer (dated by TCRdb to the late 2010s). Library preparation used 5' RACE. Sequencing was performed on a NextSeq 500. TCRdb itself trimmed the public reads at Q25 with fastp, ran MiXCR and retained productive beta chains. Identical CDR3 protein sequences are pooled into one entry, listed with their most common genes and DNA. Recorded for this sample are about 30,000 distinct CDR3 sequences; about 6.3% of them occurred a single time. Clones ranked in the top ten supply more than 20% of the sample. The time point label on this specimen signifies: blood at routine non-recurrence follow-up after resection. For TCR sequencing, whole RNA was extracted from tumor and nontumor lung tissue, or from cryopreserved PBMC samples, and no cell sorting was done. Specimen: PBMCs, collected at follow-up. Receptor source: a male donor with early-stage non-small cell lung cancer.

This clonotype has ten or more counts. The chain joins TRBV10-3 to TRBJ2-5; D is perhaps TRBD1 (6 bases). V dropped 10 bases and J dropped 1 base, with 10 bases sitting between them. CDR3 length: 12 residues. Germline CDR1 and CDR2: ENHRY and SYGVKD. The DNA for the CDR3 is TGTGCCACAGGGGACACCCAAGAGACCCAGTACTTC. Translated: CATGDTQETQYF.

The chain uses TRBV20-1 and TRBJ1-1, with D possibly being TRBD1 (5 bases). Germline lookup yields CDR1 DFQATT and CDR2 SNEGSKA (reference sequence). V was cut by 5 bases and J by 5 bases, with 15 bases left in between. This CDR3 is built from 13 residues. In DNA, the CDR3 is TGCAGTGCTTACCGGGGAGAGGGGACTGAAGCTTTCTTT. This encodes CSAYRGEGTEAFF.

This clonotype appeared a few times. CDR3 nucleotide sequence: TGTGCCAGCAGTTTAGCGCCGCTTTACAATGAGCAGTTCTTC. Protein: CASSLAPLYNEQFF. V is TRBV12-3 or TRBV12-4 and J is TRBJ2-1; D remains ambiguous. This CDR3 region has 14 residues. With 0 bases removed from V and 4 bases from J, the gap between germline ends came to 7 bases.

This clonotype was counted ten times or more. The chain carries TRBV6-2 or TRBV6-3 and TRBJ1-1, with D hard to call. Germline assignment: CDR1 MNHEY and CDR2 SVGEGT. Trimming shortened V by 6 bases and J by 1 base, and 9 bases separated the two germline ends. CDR3 length equals 13 residues. CDR3 amino acids: CASSSYRNTEAFF. The CDR3 DNA reads as TGTGCCAGCAGCTCCTACAGGAACACTGAAGCTTTCTTT.

This clonotype has a count of ten or more. The V gene is TRBV20-1, the J gene TRBJ1-5; D may be TRBD1 (6 bases). Germline assignment: CDR1 DFQATT and CDR2 SNEGSKA (reference sequence). The V end was cut by 1 base, the J end by 3 bases, with 16 bases between. The CDR3 length is 16 residues. CDR3 DNA: TGCAGTGCTAGAGGGGCTATAGGGGGTGTCAATCAGCCCCAGCATTTT. Translated: CSARGAIGGVNQPQHF.

The V gene is TRBV7-9, the J gene TRBJ2-3; 9 bases match TRBD2. V was pared by 5 bases and J by 6 bases, with 12 bases of the junction left unmatched. This CDR3 region has 16 residues. Germline V CDR1 and CDR2: SEHNR, FQNEAQ (reference sequence). CDR3 region: CASSLPRAGGRDTQYF. Here the CDR3 DNA reads TGTGCCAGCAGCCTGCCACGAGCGGGGGGCCGGGATACGCAGTATTTT. The variable domain in full, completed from reference TRBV7-9 and TRBJ2-3, reads DTGVSQNPRHKITKRGQNVTFRCDPISEHNRLYWYRQTLGQGPEFLTYFQNEAQLEKSRLLSDRFSAERPKGSFSTLEIQRTEQGDSAMYLCASSLPRAGGRDTQYFGPGTRLTVL.

This clonotype has just a few counts. The chain has TRBV3-1 and TRBJ2-2, with 10 bases lining up with TRBD2. Trimming cost V 5 bases and J 5 bases; bases outside gene matches: 5. CDR3 size: 15 residues. Germline CDR1 is LGHDT and CDR2 is YNNKEL (reference sequence). The CDR3 nucleotides are TGTGCCAGCAGCGAAACTAGCGGGATAACCGGGGAGCTGTTTTTT. It specifies CASSETSGITGELFF. Using reference TRBV3-1 and TRBJ2-2 for the parts outside the CDR3, the full variable domain is DTAVSQTPKYLVTQMGNDKSIKCEQNLGHDTMYWYKQDSKKFLKIMFSYNNKELIINETVPNRFSPKSPDKAHLNLHINSLELGDSAVYFCASSETSGITGELFFGEGSRLTVL.

This clonotype was recorded many times. The CDR3, as DNA: TGTGCCAGCAGCTCGACAGGGGTAGGCTATGGCTACACCTTC. This gives the protein CASSSTGVGYGYTF. The chain joins TRBV7-9 to TRBJ1-2; 8 bases are shared with TRBD1. This CDR3 spans 14 amino acids. V lost 4 bases and J lost 4; bases outside the gene matches: 5. The V gene's germline CDR1 is SEHNR and CDR2 FQNEAQ (reference sequence).

This clonotype was detected many times. The chain couples TRBV21-1 to TRBJ2-2; TRBD1, the table's D call, lacks a check against the DNA. TRBV21-1 is a listed pseudogene. The CDR3 has 15 amino acids. CDR3 nucleotides: TGTGCCAGCAGCGGGCTGCCCAGAGGGACCGGGGAGCTGTTTTTT. Translated: CASSGLPRGTGELFF.

At least ten counts were recorded for this clonotype. The chain has TRBV7-9 and TRBJ1-2; D gene unclear. The V gene's germline CDR1 is SEHNR and CDR2 FQNEAQ (reference sequence). Trimming took 7 bases from V and 7 from J, leaving 13 bases between them. The length of the CDR3 is 12 residues. For the CDR3, the DNA is TGTGCCAGCACCCTTGGTCCCGGTGGCTACACCTTC. It yields the protein CASTLGPGGYTF.

This rearrangement joins TRBV7-7 to TRBJ1-1, with 8 nucleotides matching TRBD1. The CDR3 covers 13 residues. CDR1 is SSHAT, CDR2 FNYEAQ, per germline (reference sequence). CDR3 DNA sequence: TGTGCTTCGGGACAGGCCCTAGGGACTGAAGCTTTCTTT. Translating gives CASGQALGTEAFF.

This clonotype was recorded many times. The gene calls are TRBV7-6 and TRBJ2-5; the D is unclear. Germline CDR1 is SGHVS and CDR2 is FNYEAQ. There are 13 residues in the CDR3. Trimming took off 1 base at V and 2 bases at J, with 5 bases between the two ends. In DNA form, the CDR3 reads TGTGCCAGCAGCTTAGTTATACAAGAGACCCAGTACTTC. The encoded protein is CASSLVIQETQYF.

This clonotype has only a few counts. The chain links TRBV6-5 to TRBJ1-2; D unclear. V was pared by 8 bases and J by 4 bases, with 17 bases between. From germline, CDR1 is MNHEY and CDR2 SVGAGI. The CDR3 covers 14 residues. In DNA form, the CDR3 reads TGTGCCAGCCTCGCTACCCACACCACCTATGGCTACACCTTC. Its protein is CASLATHTTYGYTF.

This chain uses TRBV4-2 with TRBJ1-2; D gene uncertain. The CDR3 spans 14 residues. V dropped 0 bases and J dropped 2 bases, with 7 bases sitting between them. Germline CDR1 LGHNA, CDR2 YNFKEQ. This CDR3 is CASSQDGRNYGYTF. The CDR3 DNA reads as TGTGCCAGCAGCCAAGATGGGCGCAACTATGGCTACACCTTC.

This clonotype was found many times. The chain is built from TRBV6-6 and TRBJ2-1; 9 bases are shared with TRBD2. The junction had 5 bases not matched to a gene; V was cut back by 0 bases and J by 5 bases. Per germline, CDR1 MNHNY and CDR2 SVGAGI (reference sequence). The length of the CDR3 is 16 residues. The DNA for the CDR3 is TGTGCCAGCAGTTACTCTTTAGCGGGAGTAGACAATGAGCAGTTCTTC. Residues: CASSYSLAGVDNEQFF.